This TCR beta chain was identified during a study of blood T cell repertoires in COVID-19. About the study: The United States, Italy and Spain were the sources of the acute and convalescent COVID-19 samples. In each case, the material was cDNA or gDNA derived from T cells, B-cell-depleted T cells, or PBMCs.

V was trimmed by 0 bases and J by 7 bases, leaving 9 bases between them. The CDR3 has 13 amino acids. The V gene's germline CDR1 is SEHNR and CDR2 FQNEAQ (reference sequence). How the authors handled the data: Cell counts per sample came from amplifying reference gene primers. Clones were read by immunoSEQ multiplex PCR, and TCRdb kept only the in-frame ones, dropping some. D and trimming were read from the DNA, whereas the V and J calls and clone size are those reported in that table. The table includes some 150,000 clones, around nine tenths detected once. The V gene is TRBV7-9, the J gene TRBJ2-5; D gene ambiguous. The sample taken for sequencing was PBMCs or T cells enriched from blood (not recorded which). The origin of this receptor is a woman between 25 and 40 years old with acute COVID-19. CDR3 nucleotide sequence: TGTGCCAGCAGCTTAGCTTCGGTTGGGACCCAGTACTTC. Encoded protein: CASSLASVGTQYF.